What follows are 21 T cell receptor beta chains derived from one specimen sequenced in a study of shared clonotypes between healthy human individuals. Using immunoSEQ multiplex PCR, the repertoire was profiled, and TCRdb retains in-frame clones only, with some absent. Of approximately 700,000 clones listed, around 73% are singletons. The sample taken for sequencing was memory CD4+ T cells sorted from blood. Subset denoted: CD45RA-negative fraction. The receptor source for this set is a woman aged 25 to 39 in good health.

The rearrangement links TRBV7-2 to TRBJ2-2, with a tentative D call TRBD2 (6 bases). The CDR3 is made up of 14 amino acids. CDR1 is SGHTA and CDR2 is FQGNSA in the germline V gene. The V end was cut by 5 bases, the J end by 7 bases, with 14 bases between. The CDR3 coding sequence is TGTGCCAGCAGCGGTCTCGGGGGTGGCGGGGAGCTGTTTTTT. It encodes CASSGLGGGGELFF.

The chain employs TRBV28 and TRBJ2-2; the match to TRBD2 covers 11 bases. Germline V gene lookup returns CDR1 MDHEN and CDR2 SYDVKM. The length of the CDR3 is 16 residues. The ends lost 5 bases at V and 2 bases at J; junction bases unmatched: 4. The CDR3 region is CASSRTSGLNTGELFF. For the CDR3, the DNA is TGTGCCAGCAGTCGGACTAGCGGGTTAAACACCGGGGAGCTGTTTTTT. The whole variable domain, remainder taken from reference TRBV28 and TRBJ2-2, is DVKVTQSSRYLVKRTGEKVFLECVQDMDHENMFWYRQDPGLGLRLIYFSYDVKMKEKGDIPEGYSVSREKKERFSLILESASTNQTSMYLCASSRTSGLNTGELFFGEGSRLTVL.

This clone appeared once. V usage is TRBV11-2 and J usage is TRBJ2-3; a weak D match, TRBD1 (6 bases). The CDR3 extends over 16 amino acids. The germline V gene has CDR1 SGHAT and CDR2 FQNNGV. V was clipped by 5 bases and J by 2 bases, with 17 bases between them. CDR3 DNA sequence: TGTGCCAGCAGCGCCCGTTGGGGGACAATCACAGATACGCAGTATTTT. As protein: CASSARWGTITDTQYF.

There are a few counts of this clone. CDR3 nucleotides: TGTGCCAGCAGCGTCACGGACAGTCTGACAGGGTCCTACGAGCAGTACTTC. It codes for CASSVTDSLTGSYEQYF. This sequence joins TRBV7-9 and TRBJ2-7; 7 bases agree with TRBD1. Germline lookup yields CDR1 SEHNR and CDR2 FQNEAQ (reference sequence). V lost 5 bases to trimming and J lost 1 base; unmatched junction nucleotides: 14. The CDR3 loop spans 17 amino acids.

The V gene is TRBV5-1, the J gene TRBJ1-3; the D is unclear. V was trimmed by 0 bases and J by 2 bases, leaving 6 bases between them. In germline, CDR1 is SGHRS, CDR2 YFSETQ. The CDR3 has 14 amino acids. In nucleotides, the CDR3 is TGCGCCAGCAGCTTGGAAGGGCCTGGAAACACCATATATTTT. It translates to CASSLEGPGNTIYF.

The chain links TRBV6-5 to TRBJ1-1; D perhaps matches TRBD1 (5 bases). The CDR3 contains 12 residues. V lost 6 bases, J lost 10 bases, and 15 bases lay in between. Germline V gene data show CDR1 as MNHEY and CDR2 as SVGAGI. The CDR3 sequence is CASRFPGGRAFF. The CDR3 DNA is TGTGCCAGCAGATTCCCGGGGGGACGAGCTTTCTTT.

This clone was seen more than once but under ten times. The DNA for the CDR3 is TGTGCCAGCAGCCCCGAAGTGGGGGGGGCTCGCAATCAGCCCCAGCATTTT. Protein sequence: CASSPEVGGARNQPQHF. The gene calls are TRBV11-2 and TRBJ1-5; TRBD1 might be the D (6 bases). The CDR3 spans 17 residues. V was shortened by 5 bases and J by 2 bases, with 19 bases between the two germline ends. The germline CDR1 and CDR2 sequences are SGHAT and FQNNGV.

This chain connects TRBV28 to TRBJ1-1; D gene uncertain. Trimming took off 5 bases at V and 11 bases at J, with 18 bases between the two ends. Germline V lookup: CDR1 MDHEN, CDR2 SYDVKM. There are 13 residues in the CDR3. This chain's CDR3 is CASSIDTSKVAFF. CDR3 coding DNA: TGTGCCAGCAGTATCGACACCTCTAAGGTCGCTTTCTTT.

The chain recombines TRBV5-1 with TRBJ2-3; perhaps TRBD1 as D (6 bases). Germline V gene data show CDR1 as SGHRS and CDR2 as YFSETQ. The CDR3 runs 17 residues. Trimming stripped 5 bases from V and 0 bases from J, with 19 bases between. Here the CDR3 reads CASSWVRQDTSTDTQYF. CDR3 sequence (DNA): TGCGCCAGCAGTTGGGTGAGACAGGATACTAGCACAGATACGCAGTATTTT. Full variable domain (outside the CDR3, taken from reference TRBV5-1 and TRBJ2-3): KAGVTQTPRYLIKTRGQQVTLSCSPISGHRSVSWYQQTPGQGLQFLFEYFSETQRNKGNFPGRFSGRQFSNSRSEMNVSTLELGDSALYLCASSWVRQDTSTDTQYFGPGTRLTVL.

The chain has TRBV5-1 and TRBJ2-7; 7 nucleotides align to TRBD1. The trim removed 3 bases at V and 3 bases at J, leaving 9 bases unmatched. The CDR3 runs to 15 residues. Germline V lookup: CDR1 SGHRS, CDR2 YFSETQ. CDR3 nucleotide sequence: TGCGCCAGCAGCTCCACAGGGGATGTTTTCTACGAGCAGTACTTC. It encodes CASSSTGDVFYEQYF.

The count of this clone is one. At one of its ends the junction is not consistent with the germline gene, which may arise from a read error. The chain employs TRBV7-8 and TRBJ1-1, with no clear D. The CDR3 sequence is 16 residues long. Germline-derived CDR1 and CDR2 are SGHVS and FQNEAQ. In DNA form, the CDR3 reads TGTGTCAGCAGCTTCGCCGTCATGGGAATGAACACTGAAGCTTTCTTT. Its translation is CVSSFAVMGMNTEAFF.

This clone was picked up a small number of times. The chain is built from TRBV28 and TRBJ2-1; D unresolved. V was cut by 3 bases and J by 0 bases, with 6 bases left in between. The V gene's germline CDR1 is MDHEN and CDR2 SYDVKM. This CDR3 spans 14 amino acids. CDR3 amino acids: CASSLDSSYNEQFF. The CDR3 nucleotides read TGTGCCAGCAGTTTGGATAGCTCCTACAATGAGCAGTTCTTC.

This clone appeared a single time. The CDR3 is CASSQSQLAGGNTGELFF. The CDR3 DNA sequence: TGTGCCAGCAGCCAATCCCAACTAGCGGGAGGAAACACCGGGGAGCTGTTTTTT. The chain joins TRBV7-2 to TRBJ2-2; 12 nucleotides match TRBD2. Trimming took 5 bases from V and 2 from J; bases not matched to a gene: 9. The CDR3 runs 18 residues. Germline loops: CDR1 SGHTA, CDR2 FQGNSA. Supplemented by reference TRBV7-2 and TRBJ2-2, the full variable domain reads GAGVSQSPSNKVTEKGKDVELRCDPISGHTALYWYRQSLGQGLEFLIYFQGNSAPDKSGLPSDRFSAERTGGSVSTLTIQRTQQEDSAVYLCASSQSQLAGGNTGELFFGEGSRLTVL.

The genes are TRBV28 and TRBJ2-1; 13 bases are shared with TRBD2. From germline, CDR1 is MDHEN and CDR2 SYDVKM. J gave up 7 bases and V 6 bases, and 9 bases lay outside the gene matches. CDR3 length: 16 amino acids. This CDR3 is CASSDAGLAGRNEQFF. The CDR3 nucleotides are TGTGCCAGCAGCGATGCGGGACTAGCGGGAAGGAATGAGCAGTTCTTC.

This chain joins TRBV6-5 and TRBJ1-1; D uncertain. Germline V lookup: CDR1 MNHEY, CDR2 SVGAGI. CDR3 length: 14 residues. Trimming left V 6 bases short and J 1 base short, with 12 bases between. The CDR3 region has the DNA TGTGCCAGCAGCACCCGAGGGAGGAACACTGAAGCTTTCTTT. Translation: CASSTRGRNTEAFF.

The V gene is TRBV9, the J gene TRBJ1-3, with a possible D match to TRBD1 (6 bases). V shed 2 bases and J shed 0 bases, with 6 bases lying between them. CDR3 length: 14 amino acids. CDR1 is SGDLS, CDR2 YYNGEE, per germline. The CDR3 region is CASSVDSSGNTIYF. The CDR3 bases are TGTGCCAGCAGCGTGGACAGCTCTGGAAACACCATATATTTT. Combining the CDR3 with reference TRBV9 and TRBJ1-3 gives the whole variable domain DSGVTQTPKHLITATGQRVTLRCSPRSGDLSVYWYQQSLDQGLQFLIQYYNGEERAKGNILERFSAQQFPDLHSELNLSSLELGDSALYFCASSVDSSGNTIYFGEGSWLTVV.

This sequence joins TRBV4-1 and TRBJ2-5; TRBD1 matches at 10 bases. Germline lookup yields CDR1 MGHRA and CDR2 YSYEKL. The CDR3 covers 16 residues. The J segment lost 5 bases and the V segment lost 0 bases, leaving 6 bases of the junction unmatched. The CDR3 nucleotides are TGCGCCAGCAGCCAAGATGGGACAGGGGTTTGGGAGACCCAGTACTTC. Encoded protein: CASSQDGTGVWETQYF.

This chain joins TRBV4-1 and TRBJ2-5; TRBD2 matches 7 bases. The CDR3 is 17 amino acids. Trimming at V came to 4 bases and at J to 1 base, leaving 12 bases not matched to a gene. Looked up from germline, CDR1 is MGHRA and CDR2 is YSYEKL. The CDR3 DNA reads as TGCGCCAGCAGCCTACAGCGGGACCCAAGGGCCCAAGAGACCCAGTACTTC. It is translated as CASSLQRDPRAQETQYF.

The chain joins TRBV2 to TRBJ2-1, with 9 nucleotides matching TRBD2. This CDR3 is built from 15 residues. Germline trimming cut 6 bases from V and 5 bases from J; bases unmatched to any gene: 8. Germline V gene lookup returns CDR1 SNHLY and CDR2 FYNNEI. CDR3 in amino acids: CASRETGTSHNEQFF. The CDR3 region has the DNA TGTGCCAGCAGGGAAACCGGGACTAGCCACAATGAGCAGTTCTTC.

V and J are TRBV9 and TRBJ1-1; a possible D gene is TRBD1 (5 bases). There are 15 residues in the CDR3. The V and J ends lost 3 bases and 4 bases respectively, with 16 bases between them. Per the germline V gene, CDR1 is SGDLS and CDR2 is YYNGEE. The CDR3: CASSDISRVGTEAFF. In DNA form, the CDR3 reads TGTGCCAGCAGCGATATTAGCAGGGTCGGCACTGAAGCTTTCTTT.

The chain recombines TRBV30 with TRBJ2-2; D remains unclear. CDR3 length equals 14 residues. The V gene lost 2 bases and the J gene lost 4 bases, with 11 bases spanning the gap. The V gene's germline CDR1 is GTSNPN and CDR2 SVGIG (reference sequence). The CDR3 DNA is TGTGCCTGGAGTAAAGGGATGGGCACCGGGGAGCTGTTTTTT. As protein: CAWSKGMGTGELFF.